This T cell receptor (beta chain) was documented in a study of T cells in Graves' hyperthyroidism and ophthalmopathy. Overall study: Peripheral blood specimens were obtained at initial diagnosis, prior to any treatment.

This clonotype has ten or more counts. As yet, its antigen is unknown. Broader study findings: Blood also contained most expanded thyroid clonotypes above 0.001.

TCR beta CDR3 sequences were amplified from RNA transcripts. TCR CDR3 regions were first amplified by RT-PCR with HTBI primers. Each CDR3 protein gets one entry after TCRdb re-called the multiplex PCR reads with MiXCR. Among more than 650,000 distinct CDR3 sequences listed, 12% to 15% were seen once. Across 18 months, stable Graves' hyperthyroidism was marked by no progression to ophthalmopathy. With a duration under 2 months, the hyperthyroidism was newly diagnosed in patients aged 18 to 65. The sample consisted of blood. The receptor was isolated from a woman aged 18 to 35 with Graves' hyperthyroidism.

CDR3 in amino acids: CASSSITGKLFF. The CDR3, as DNA: TGTGCCAGCAGCTCAATTACAGGGAAGCTGTTTTTT. V and J are TRBV11-2 and TRBJ2-2, with D possibly TRBD1 on 6 matching bases. The length of the CDR3 is 12 residues. V was cut by 4 bases and J by 12 bases, with 12 bases left in between. Germline V gene lookup returns CDR1 SGHAT and CDR2 FQNNGV.